What follows are 18 T cell receptor beta chains derived from one specimen sequenced in a study of blood T cell repertoires in COVID-19. This table comes from immunoSEQ multiplex PCR, and its TCRdb copy is limited to in-frame clones, with some not included. The repertoire has roughly 150,000 clones, approximately 88% of them found once; the top ten carry more than 5%. The sample was peripheral blood. These TCRs come from a human donor in a cohort sampled during active COVID-19.

The chain couples TRBV9 to TRBJ1-6; 8 bases are a match to TRBD1. Germline V CDR1 and CDR2: SGDLS, YYNGEE. CDR3 length: 15 amino acids. After removal of 0 bases from V and 8 bases from J, the junction contained 4 bases not matched to a gene. CDR3 sequence (DNA): TGTGCCAGCAGCGTAGTTGCGACAGGGGATTCACCCCTCCACTTT. It yields the protein CASSVVATGDSPLHF.

V is TRBV2 and J is TRBJ1-1, with unresolved D. In germline, CDR1 is SNHLY, CDR2 FYNNEI. Trimming took off 6 bases at V and 8 bases at J, with 16 bases between the two ends. CDR3 length: 13 amino acids. The chain's CDR3 is CASRAWAGSEAFF. Here the CDR3 DNA reads TGTGCCAGCAGAGCCTGGGCGGGCAGCGAAGCTTTCTTT.

The J gene is TRBJ2-5, the V gene TRBV7-8; 11 nucleotides align to TRBD2. The CDR3 contains 15 residues. V shed 3 bases, J shed 1 base, and the junction held 1 base outside the gene matches. Germline V gene data show CDR1 as SGHVS and CDR2 as FQNEAQ. CDR3 coding DNA: TGTGCCAGCAGCTTCGGGACTAGCGGCCAAGAGACCCAGTACTTC. This codes for CASSFGTSGQETQYF.

The V call is TRBV19, the J call TRBJ1-1, with 8 bases lining up with TRBD1. Per germline, CDR1 LNHDA and CDR2 SQIVND (reference sequence). This CDR3 contains 14 residues. The V segment lost 3 bases and the J segment 6 bases; nucleotides outside the gene matches: 6. The CDR3: CASSIDRGGSEAFF. The CDR3 DNA reads as TGTGCCAGTAGTATCGACAGGGGCGGTTCTGAAGCTTTCTTT.

V gene TRBV7-8 combines with J gene TRBJ1-2; TRBD1 agrees at 11 bases. The trim removed 3 bases at V and 4 bases at J, leaving 4 bases unmatched. The germline V gene has CDR1 SGHVS and CDR2 FQNEAQ. The CDR3 runs to 15 residues. The CDR3 DNA reads TGTGCCAGCAGCTTTGGACAGGGGGCCGTCTATGGCTACACCTTC. Encoded protein: CASSFGQGAVYGYTF.

J is TRBJ1-5 and V is TRBV21-1; the D call TRBD1 from the table was never checked on the DNA. TRBV21-1 is reported as a pseudogene. The CDR3 extends over 15 amino acids. CDR3 DNA sequence: TGTGCCAGCATCCCGATTTACAGGGGTTATCAGCCCCAGCATTTT. Its protein product is CASIPIYRGYQPQHF.

In nucleotides, the CDR3 is TGCGCCAGCAGCCAATACGAATCCCCAGAGACAGGGACCTATGGCTACACCTTC. This codes for CASSQYESPETGTYGYTF. The chain carries TRBV4-1 and TRBJ1-2; 7 bases line up with TRBD1. The V gene's germline CDR1 is MGHRA and CDR2 YSYEKL. Germline trimming cut 2 bases from V and 4 bases from J; bases unmatched to any gene: 16. The CDR3 is 18 amino acids.

The J gene is TRBJ1-5, the V gene TRBV5-5, with D maybe TRBD1 (5 bases). Germline CDR1 SGHKS, CDR2 YYEKEE (reference sequence). Deletions cut 0 bases from V and 4 bases from J, with 11 bases between. This CDR3 comprises 15 residues. This CDR3 is CASSLERRANQPQHF. The CDR3 nucleotides read TGTGCCAGCAGCTTGGAACGCAGGGCAAATCAGCCCCAGCATTTT.

The chain uses TRBV7-6 and TRBJ2-1; D remains ambiguous. The CDR3 consists of 15 residues. Germline CDR1 is SGHVS and CDR2 is FNYEAQ. V was cut by 2 bases and J by 3 bases, with 11 bases left in between. Here the CDR3 DNA reads TGTGCCAGCAGCTTACGAGGCGGCCTCTACAATGAGCAGTTCTTC. Translated: CASSLRGGLYNEQFF.

This clone was recorded only once. V gene TRBV28 combines with J gene TRBJ1-5, with D unclear. CDR1 and CDR2 from the germline V gene are MDHEN and SYDVKM. This CDR3 is built from 16 residues. V was pared by 5 bases and J by 5 bases, with 19 bases between. The CDR3 nucleotides are TGTGCCAGCAGTCCTTTTCGCACGGGGAATCATCAGCCCCAGCATTTT. It translates to CASSPFRTGNHQPQHF.

The chain has TRBV30 and TRBJ1-3, with 9 bases identical to TRBD1. CDR1 is GTSNPN and CDR2 is SVGIG in the germline V gene (reference sequence). V shed 0 bases and J 6 bases; nucleotides not matched to a gene: 9. The CDR3 is 16 amino acids. The CDR3 DNA sequence: TGTGCCTGGAGTGTATTCGGGACAGGGAAAGAAAACACCATATATTTT. This encodes CAWSVFGTGKENTIYF.

About this clone itself: Mismatch with germline at one junction end may stem from a read error. V gene TRBV5-1 combines with J gene TRBJ2-2; 8 bases map to TRBD1. The CDR3 runs to 16 residues. Germline-derived CDR1 and CDR2 are SGHRS and YFSETQ. The CDR3 DNA reads TGCGCCAGCAGCTTGAGTCAGGGGGCGAATACCGGGGAGCTGTTTTTT. This encodes CASSLSQGANTGELFF.

The chain couples TRBV2 to TRBJ1-5; tentatively, D is TRBD1 (6 bases). V lost 0 bases and J lost 9, with 15 bases in between. This CDR3 has 15 amino acids. Germline CDR1 and CDR2: SNHLY and FYNNEI. The CDR3 nucleotides read TGTGCCAGCAGTGAAGCGCAGGGGTCCGCGTGGCCCCAGCATTTT. It specifies CASSEAQGSAWPQHF.

The chain employs TRBV2 and TRBJ2-1; 14 bases agree with TRBD2. Losses at the gene ends were 5 bases for V and 8 bases for J; bases not matched to a gene: 5. Per the germline V gene, CDR1 is SNHLY and CDR2 is FYNNEI. The CDR3 loop spans 15 amino acids. The CDR3 bases are TGTGCCAGCAGTTCGACTAGCGGGGGGGGCTATGAGCAGTTCTTC. Translation gives CASSSTSGGGYEQFF.

The chain combines TRBV24-1 with TRBJ2-3; D is possibly TRBD2 (6 bases). Germline V gives CDR1 KGHDR, CDR2 SFDVKD. Trimming pared 5 bases from V and 0 bases from J, leaving 11 bases between. CDR3 length: 15 amino acids. CDR3 nucleotide sequence: TGTGCCACCAGTGGGCTCGGGGGAAGCACAGATACGCAGTATTTT. The encoded protein is CATSGLGGSTDTQYF.

This clone turned up a few times. The chain employs TRBV7-3 and TRBJ2-3; 10 nucleotides agree with TRBD2. Germline V gene lookup returns CDR1 SGHTA and CDR2 FQGTGA. The CDR3 totals 17 residues. V trimming: 5 bases; J trimming: 4 bases; junction bases outside the gene matches: 12. The CDR3 nucleotides are TGTGCCAGCAGCCGGGCTAGCGGGAGAGATAGGGCAGATACGCAGTATTTT. Its protein is CASSRASGRDRADTQYF.

The chain couples TRBV19 to TRBJ2-6; 7 bases are shared with TRBD2. CDR3 length: 16 amino acids. Germline assignment: CDR1 LNHDA and CDR2 SQIVND (reference sequence). V lost 2 bases, J lost 1 base, and 2 bases stayed unmatched. The chain's CDR3 is CASSITAGSGANVLTF. CDR3 sequence (DNA): TGTGCCAGTAGTATAACAGCGGGATCTGGGGCCAACGTCCTGACTTTC. The whole variable domain, remainder taken from reference TRBV19 and TRBJ2-6, is DGGITQSPKYLFRKEGQNVTLSCEQNLNHDAMYWYRQDPGQGLRLIYYSQIVNDFQKGDIAEGYSVSREKKESFPLTVTSAQKNPTAFYLCASSITAGSGANVLTFGAGSRLTVL.

The chain combines TRBV6-1 with TRBJ2-7; D gene unclear. This CDR3 comprises 14 residues. Per the germline V gene, CDR1 is MNHNS and CDR2 is SASEGT. V was clipped by 1 base and J by 0 bases, with 7 bases between them. CDR3 nucleotides: TGTGCCAGCAGTGAAGACCAACACTCCTACGAGCAGTACTTC. Translating it yields CASSEDQHSYEQYF.